This passage covers 5 T cell receptor beta chains from one sample sequenced in a study of CD8 T cells in ankylosing spondylitis. One entry per CDR3 protein, called by TCRdb with MiXCR from the 5' RACE reads. The sample holds approximately 350,000 distinct CDR3 sequences; 20% to 25% are singletons and the top ten take around 13%. The source material was blood, either unsorted or a sorted T cell fraction (not recorded which). All receptors derive from a male donor with ankylosing spondylitis or in good health (not recorded which).

The genes are TRBV24-1 and TRBJ2-2; D unresolved. The CDR3 runs to 14 residues. V dropped 3 bases and J dropped 4 bases, with 8 bases sitting between them. In germline, CDR1 is KGHDR, CDR2 SFDVKD. This CDR3 is CATSDPRFTGELFF. As DNA, the CDR3 is TGTGCCACCAGTGATCCCCGTTTCACCGGGGAGCTGTTTTTT.

This clonotype was observed a handful of times. J is TRBJ2-5 and V is TRBV6-5; 10 bases are shared with TRBD2. Trimming at V came to 4 bases and at J to 7 bases, leaving 9 bases not matched to a gene. The CDR3 is made up of 15 amino acids. Germline lookup yields CDR1 MNHEY and CDR2 SVGAGI. This CDR3 reads CASSWVAGGPPTQYF. The CDR3 nucleotides are TGTGCCAGCAGTTGGGTAGCGGGGGGACCTCCGACCCAGTACTTC.

This clonotype has a handful of counts. CDR3 sequence reads: CASSSPGMPNTEAFF. In nucleotides, the CDR3 is TGTGCCAGCAGCTCGCCCGGGATGCCAAACACTGAAGCTTTCTTT. The V and J genes are TRBV7-9 and TRBJ1-1; D is ambiguous. Germline values: CDR1 SEHNR, CDR2 FQNEAQ (reference sequence). The CDR3 length is 15 residues. The ends were cut back, 4 bases at V and 2 bases at J, with 14 bases in the middle. Full variable domain (outside the CDR3, taken from reference TRBV7-9 and TRBJ1-1): DTGVSQNPRHKITKRGQNVTFRCDPISEHNRLYWYRQTLGQGPEFLTYFQNEAQLEKSRLLSDRFSAERPKGSFSTLEIQRTEQGDSAMYLCASSSPGMPNTEAFFGQGTRLTVV.

The rearrangement links TRBV6-1 to TRBJ2-2, with D maybe TRBD1 (6 bases). This CDR3 has 14 amino acids. Germline V CDR1 and CDR2: MNHNS, SASEGT. Between the trimmed V and J ends, which lost 6 bases and 4 bases, there was a span of 12 bases. The CDR3 coding sequence is TGTGCCAGCAGAACAGGGACGGCCACCGGGGAGCTGTTTTTT. Its protein is CASRTGTATGELFF.

CDR3 sequence reads: CASSNRDVYTEAFF. The CDR3 nucleotides are TGTGCCAGCAGTAACCGGGACGTGTACACTGAAGCTTTCTTT. V and J are TRBV12-3 or TRBV12-4 and TRBJ1-1; D is perhaps TRBD1 (5 bases). CDR3 length: 14 residues. V shed 5 bases and J shed 3 bases, with 13 bases lying between them.